The entry that follows covers one T cell receptor beta chain sequence. Its antigen target is currently unknown. No quality values exist for individual bases; no much larger clone is one base distant. Donors were 30 to 45 systemically healthy Caucasian individuals from Russia aged roughly 6 to 95 years. Each donor gave about 9.7 milliliters of peripheral blood, drawn into EDTA-treated Vacutainer tubes. Ficoll-Paque density-gradient centrifugation was used to isolate PBMCs, with at least 6.5 million per sample. Trizol reagent was used to extract total RNA from the PBMCs, yielding at least 5 micrograms per sample. Naive CD45RAhigh/CD27high T cell percentages were measured by flow cytometry on a PBMC aliquot from every donor. The source of the sample is a study of blood T cells in healthy people across ages (dated by TCRdb to the mid-2010s). Background on the whole study: In model experiments, template switching captured roughly one uniquely barcoded TCR beta cDNA molecule for every two T cells. Using deep sequencing normalized with unique cDNA molecular identifiers, the study measured how TCR beta repertoire diversity changes with age. Donors were grouped into four age groups: young (average roughly 17 years), middle-aged (under 40), aged (around 60) and long-lived (roughly 80). To avoid experimental bias, donors of different ages were randomly spread across the sequencing lanes. For two donors (one aged 18 to 29 and one aged 80 or older), the study analyzed two additional independent replicas of 1 million unique cDNA reads from the same blood draw. Results and caveats for the whole study, not just this receptor: Because the CMV infection status of the donors was unknown, age-related changes in expanded clonotypes may potentially have been confounded. Compared with the aged group, the long-lived group had more naive CD4+ T cells, fewer expanded clones and increased TCR diversity, a pattern suggesting age selection. Observed TCR beta diversity per million T cells fell roughly linearly with age, and a significant reduction was already apparent by age around 40. Estimates of total diversity based on one million sequenced T cells were regarded as lower bounds and as underestimates. The percentage of naive T cells measured by flow cytometry correlated strongly with observed TCR beta diversity. Because profiling used bulk unsorted PBMCs, naive and antigen-experienced compartments could not be compared conclusively.

CDR1 and CDR2 are drawn from the germline V gene (reference sequence): WNHNN, SYGVQD. V is pared back by 3 bases and J by 0 bases, with 10 bases lying between the germline termini. The CDR3 sequence holds 15 residues, the cysteine and phenylalanine included. Of all the DNA, just the CDR3 is kept, 45 bases in frame from base 1. Preparation of the library involved 5' RACE. TCRdb names Illumina HiSeq 2500 as the instrument used. A second PCR of roughly 7 to 11 cycles was performed with a sample-barcoded 5' primer and a J-beta primer mix. A template-switch 5' adaptor carrying 12 random nucleotides introduced a unique molecular identifier onto each TCR beta cDNA molecule. Each sample yielded at least 2.5 million CDR3-containing paired-end reads. First-strand cDNA synthesis was performed from all RNA using the Mint cDNA synthesis kit, with priming by a TRBC-specific oligonucleotide. After uracil-DNA glycosylase treatment, a first 18-cycle PCR used universal primers M1SS and BC2_uni_R on all cDNA. The study's processing was this. Each sample was normalized by randomly selecting 1 million high-quality reads, each carrying a distinct molecular identifier. Reads with shared molecular identifiers were discarded instead of being binned into consensus sequences. MiTCR, with a Q25 quality threshold and the strictest error-elimination algorithm, was used for CDR3 identification, clonotype clustering and error correction. Lower-bound total TCR beta diversity was estimated with a nonparametric unseen species model using Euler transformation. TCRdb reworked the public reads: Q25 trimming with fastp, MiXCR clone assembly, productive beta chains retained. Each CDR3 protein gets just one entry, which takes the most common genes and DNA from the rows behind it. Clone size and V and J calls follow TCRdb, not the original study. This sample is represented by around 710,000 distinct CDR3 sequences; approximately 43% of them were singletons. The top ten constitute around a fifth of the sample.

Sample: blood. The sequence was obtained from a woman in her sixties or seventies in good health. Recombination connected TRBV10-1 to TRBJ2-3; the D gene is possibly TRBD1, with 6 bases matching. The nucleotide sequence is TGCGCCAGCAGTGAACAGGGCCGGAGCACAGATACGCAGTATTTT. Translated, it gives CASSEQGRSTDTQYF.